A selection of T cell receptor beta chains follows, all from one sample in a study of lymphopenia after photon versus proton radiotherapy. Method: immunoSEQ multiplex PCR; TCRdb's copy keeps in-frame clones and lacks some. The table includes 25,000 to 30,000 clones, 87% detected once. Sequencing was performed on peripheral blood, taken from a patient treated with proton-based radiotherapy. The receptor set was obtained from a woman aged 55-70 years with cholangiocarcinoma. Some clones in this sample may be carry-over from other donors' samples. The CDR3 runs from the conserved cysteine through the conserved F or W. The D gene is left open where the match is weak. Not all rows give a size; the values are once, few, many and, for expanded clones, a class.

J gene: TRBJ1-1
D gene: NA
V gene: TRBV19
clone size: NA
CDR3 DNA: TGTGCCAGTAGTATAGCCCACAGACTGAACACTGAAGCTTTCTTT
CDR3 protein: CASSIAHRLNTEAFF

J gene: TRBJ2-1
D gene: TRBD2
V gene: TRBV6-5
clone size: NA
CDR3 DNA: TGTGCCAGCAGTATTGCTAGCGGGACGTGGAATGAGCAGTTCTTC
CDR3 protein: CASSIASGTWNEQFF

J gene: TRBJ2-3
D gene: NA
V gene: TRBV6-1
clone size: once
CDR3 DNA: TGTGCCAGCAGTCCCGTGGGGGGTGGAGATACGCAGTATTTT
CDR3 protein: CASSPVGGGDTQYF

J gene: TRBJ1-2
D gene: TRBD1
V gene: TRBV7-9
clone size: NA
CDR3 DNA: TGTGCCAGCAGCCCAATAGGACAGGGGCGAGACTATGGCTACACCTTC
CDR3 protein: CASSPIGQGRDYGYTF

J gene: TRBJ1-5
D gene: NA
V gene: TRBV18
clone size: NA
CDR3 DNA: TGTGCCAGCTCACCACAACGAGAGAATCAGCCCCAGCATTTT
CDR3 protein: CASSPQRENQPQHF

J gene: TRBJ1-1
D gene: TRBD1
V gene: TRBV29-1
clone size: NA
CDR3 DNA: TGCAGCGTCCCCGGGACAGGGGTAACTGAAGCTTTCTTT
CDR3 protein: CSVPGTGVTEAFF

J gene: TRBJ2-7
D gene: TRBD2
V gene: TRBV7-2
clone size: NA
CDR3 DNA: TGTGCCAGCAGCTTAGTTGGGACTAGCGGGGCCTACGAGCAGTACTTC
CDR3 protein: CASSLVGTSGAYEQYF

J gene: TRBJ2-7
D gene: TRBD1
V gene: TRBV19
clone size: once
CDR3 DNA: TGTGCCAGCCGGGACAGCACTCATGACGAGCAGTACTTC
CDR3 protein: CASRDSTHDEQYF

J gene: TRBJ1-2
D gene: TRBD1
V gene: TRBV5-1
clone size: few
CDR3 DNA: TGCGCCAGCAGCCCCCGGACAGGGGGCTACTATGGCTACACCTTC
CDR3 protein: CASSPRTGGYYGYTF

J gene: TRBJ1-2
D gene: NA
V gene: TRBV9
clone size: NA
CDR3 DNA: TGTGCCAGCGTGCCGGTGGTAAGGGCAGGGTTGGTCGATGGCTACACCTTC
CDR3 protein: CASVPVVRAGLVDGYTF

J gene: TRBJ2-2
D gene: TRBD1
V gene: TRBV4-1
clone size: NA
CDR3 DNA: TGCGCCAGCAGCGACAGGGTGGCCGGGGAGCTGTTTTTT
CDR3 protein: CASSDRVAGELFF

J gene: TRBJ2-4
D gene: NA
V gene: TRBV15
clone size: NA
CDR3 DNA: TGTGCCACCAGCAGAGGGGGGATCCAAAACATTCAGTACTTC
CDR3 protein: CATSRGGIQNIQYF